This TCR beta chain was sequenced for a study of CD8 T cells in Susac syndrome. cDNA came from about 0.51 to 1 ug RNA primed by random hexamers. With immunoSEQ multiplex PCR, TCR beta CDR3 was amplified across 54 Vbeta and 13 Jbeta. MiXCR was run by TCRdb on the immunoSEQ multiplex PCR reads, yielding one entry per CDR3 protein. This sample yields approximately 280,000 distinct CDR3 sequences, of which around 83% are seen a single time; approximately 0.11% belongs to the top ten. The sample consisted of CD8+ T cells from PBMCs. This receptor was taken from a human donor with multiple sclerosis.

Here the CDR3 reads CASSGRQTGSYEQYF. CDR3 nucleotide sequence: TGTGCCAGCAGTGGTCGACAGACTGGCTCCTACGAGCAGTACTTC. V usage is TRBV27 and J usage is TRBJ2-7, with D possibly TRBD1 on 5 matching bases. Deletions cut 5 bases from V and 0 bases from J, with 14 bases between. Germline V gene lookup returns CDR1 MNHEY and CDR2 SMNVEV (reference sequence). This CDR3 has 15 residues.